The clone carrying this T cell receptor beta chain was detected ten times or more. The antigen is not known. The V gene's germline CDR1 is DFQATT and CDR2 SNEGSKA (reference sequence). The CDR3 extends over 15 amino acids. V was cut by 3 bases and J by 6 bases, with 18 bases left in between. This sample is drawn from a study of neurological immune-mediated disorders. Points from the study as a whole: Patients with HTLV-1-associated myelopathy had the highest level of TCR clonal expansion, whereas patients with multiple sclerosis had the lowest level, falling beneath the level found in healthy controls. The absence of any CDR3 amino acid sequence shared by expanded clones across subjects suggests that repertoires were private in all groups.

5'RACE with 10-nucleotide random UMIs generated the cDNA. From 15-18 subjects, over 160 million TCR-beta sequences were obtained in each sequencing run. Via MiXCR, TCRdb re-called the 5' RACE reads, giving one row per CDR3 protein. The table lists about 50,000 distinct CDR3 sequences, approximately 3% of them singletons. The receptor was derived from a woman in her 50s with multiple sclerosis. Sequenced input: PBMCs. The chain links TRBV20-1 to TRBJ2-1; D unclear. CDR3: CSARALGNHLNEQFF. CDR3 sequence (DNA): TGCAGTGCTAGGGCCCTAGGAAACCACCTCAATGAGCAGTTCTTC.